The 21 T cell receptor beta chains in this list originate from one sample, sequenced in a study of immune cell composition in non-small cell lung cancer. The data were produced by immunoSEQ multiplex PCR, yet TCRdb's version contains in-frame clones alone and is incomplete. The table includes 8,000 or so clones, about 78% detected once. The sequenced sample was lung tumor tissue. The receptors here all came from a human donor with non-small cell lung cancer.

The rearrangement links TRBV11-1 to TRBJ2-5; TRBD1 matches 7 bases. The J segment lost 2 bases and the V segment lost 5 bases, leaving 8 bases of the junction unmatched. The CDR3 is made up of 15 amino acids. Germline V gene lookup returns CDR1 SGHAT and CDR2 FQDESV (reference sequence). The CDR3 region is CASSRGDSSQETQYF. The CDR3 nucleotides read TGTGCCAGCAGCCGAGGGGACAGTAGTCAAGAGACCCAGTACTTC.

The chain links TRBV5-5 to TRBJ1-1; D possibly corresponds to TRBD1 (6 bases). Trimming stripped 2 bases from V and 1 base from J, with 9 bases between. CDR1 SGHKS and CDR2 YYEKEE come from the germline V gene (reference sequence). The CDR3 is 14 amino acids. The CDR3 bases are TGTGCCAGCAGCTTTGGGGGGCCGAACACTGAAGCTTTCTTT. Its translation is CASSFGGPNTEAFF.

This chain connects TRBV28 to TRBJ2-1, with TRBD2 matching over 9 bases. The V segment lost 6 bases and the J segment 6 bases; nucleotides outside the gene matches: 12. CDR3 size: 16 residues. Germline V gene lookup returns CDR1 MDHEN and CDR2 SYDVKM. This chain's CDR3 is CASSPWVVAGANEQFF. The CDR3 nucleotides are TGTGCCAGCAGCCCCTGGGTGGTAGCGGGGGCCAATGAGCAGTTCTTC.

This chain joins TRBV5-1 and TRBJ1-1, with 8 bases that match TRBD1. Per the germline V gene, CDR1 is SGHRS and CDR2 is YFSETQ. The CDR3 loop spans 13 amino acids. The V gene end was trimmed by 3 bases and the J gene end by 3 bases; junction bases not matched to a gene: 1. In DNA, the CDR3 is TGCGCCAGCAGCTCGGACAGGGACACTGAAGCTTTCTTT. Its translation is CASSSDRDTEAFF.

The chain joins TRBV7-3 to TRBJ2-1, with D maybe TRBD2 (6 bases). Trimming cost V 3 bases and J 7 bases, with 13 bases left between them. The CDR3 consists of 14 residues. Germline values: CDR1 SGHTA, CDR2 FQGTGA. CDR3 bases: TGTGCCAGCAGCTTCGTGGGGGGAAGTAATGAGCAGTTCTTC. Protein sequence: CASSFVGGSNEQFF.

In this sample, this clone turned up a few times. The chain has TRBV4-1 and TRBJ1-2; 7 bases fit TRBD1. J gave up 14 bases and V 0 bases, and 6 bases lay outside the gene matches. Per the germline V gene, CDR1 is MGHRA and CDR2 is YSYEKL. The CDR3 is 12 amino acids. CDR3 protein: CASSQDPDRRTF. CDR3 nucleotide sequence: TGCGCCAGCAGCCAAGATCCGGACAGGAGGACCTTC.

The genes are TRBV5-1 and TRBJ1-1; D uncertain. This CDR3 has 17 residues. V lost 2 bases and J 1 base, leaving 18 bases between the germline ends. Germline CDR1 and CDR2: SGHRS and YFSETQ. The CDR3 DNA reads as TGCGCCAGCAGCTTATTACAGTTAAATTCGCGGAACACTGAAGCTTTCTTT. Encoded protein: CASSLLQLNSRNTEAFF.

The rearrangement joins TRBV10-3 to TRBJ2-7; 10 positions agree with TRBD1. The V segment lost 2 bases and the J segment 5 bases; nucleotides outside the gene matches: 6. Germline lookup yields CDR1 ENHRY and CDR2 SYGVKD. This CDR3 is 15 amino acids long. This CDR3 is CAISELDRGLHEQYF. Here the CDR3 DNA reads TGTGCCATCAGTGAGCTAGACAGGGGGCTTCACGAGCAGTACTTC.

The rearrangement joins TRBV7-2 to TRBJ2-7, with 9 positions matching TRBD1. Per germline, CDR1 SGHTA and CDR2 FQGNSA. Trimming at V came to 5 bases and at J to 7 bases, leaving 15 bases not matched to a gene. This CDR3 has 16 residues. The CDR3 DNA follows: TGTGCCAGCAGCGACGGGCCGGGACAGGGATTAGAGGAGCAGTACTTC. Protein product: CASSDGPGQGLEEQYF.

J is TRBJ2-1 and V is TRBV5-4; 12 bases align to TRBD2. Germline loops: CDR1 SGHNT, CDR2 YYREEE (reference sequence). This CDR3 spans 18 amino acids. The V segment lost 4 bases and the J segment 6 bases; nucleotides outside the gene matches: 14. CDR3 nucleotide sequence: TGTGCCAGCAGCCGCCGACGGCCCGCTAGCGGGGGGGCCAATGAGCAGTTCTTC. It translates to CASSRRRPASGGANEQFF.

The chain combines TRBV11-2 with TRBJ2-5; D is uncertain. The CDR3 sequence is 12 residues long. The germline V gene has CDR1 SGHAT and CDR2 FQNNGV. Trimming removed 1 base at V and 5 bases at J, with 5 bases between. The CDR3 DNA reads TGTGCCAGCAGCTTAGTATTGGAGACCCAGTACTTC. Its translation is CASSLVLETQYF.

The gene calls are TRBV15 and TRBJ2-3; 8 bases align to TRBD2. The CDR3 extends over 16 amino acids. Germline V gene sequence: CDR1 LNHNV, CDR2 YYDKDF (reference sequence). Losses at the gene ends were 0 bases for V and 5 bases for J; bases not matched to a gene: 7. CDR3 sequence: CATSRDGRGAVDTQYF. As DNA, the CDR3 is TGTGCCACCAGCAGAGATGGGCGGGGGGCGGTAGATACGCAGTATTTT.

The chain recombines TRBV18 with TRBJ2-1; 8 nucleotides agree with TRBD2. Germline loops: CDR1 KGHSH, CDR2 LQKENI. This CDR3 is 16 amino acids long. J gave up 10 bases and V 0 bases, and 11 bases lay outside the gene matches. In DNA form, the CDR3 reads TGTGCCAGCTCACCACCGACTAGCGCTGGTACAAAGGAGCAGTTCTTC. This codes for CASSPPTSAGTKEQFF.

This sequence joins TRBV7-9 and TRBJ2-2, with TRBD1 matching 7 bases. The CDR3 totals 15 residues. Germline V gene sequence: CDR1 SEHNR, CDR2 FQNEAQ (reference sequence). Losses at the gene ends were 5 bases for V and 5 bases for J; bases not matched to a gene: 8. The CDR3 sequence is CASSVRLQGTGELFF. The DNA of the CDR3 is TGTGCCAGCAGCGTACGCCTACAGGGGACCGGGGAGCTGTTTTTT.

The chain recombines TRBV6-4 with TRBJ2-7; D may be TRBD1 (5 bases). This CDR3 has 12 residues. CDR1 MRHNA and CDR2 SNTAGT come from the germline V gene. V lost 5 bases to trimming and J lost 4 bases, with 9 bases between them. In DNA, the CDR3 is TGTGCCAGCAGTCAGGGATATTACGAGCAGTACTTC. Protein sequence: CASSQGYYEQYF.

Worth noting for this clone: The junction shows a germline mismatch at one end, possibly a read error. The V and J genes are TRBV5-5 and TRBJ2-1; D may be TRBD2 (5 bases). The CDR3 is 15 amino acids. Germline CDR1 reads SGHKS; CDR2 reads YYEKEE (reference sequence). The CDR3 DNA reads TGTGCCAGCAGCTCTCCAGGACTCCTCGTCAATCAGCAGTTCTTC. Its protein product is CASSSPGLLVNQQFF.

The gene calls are TRBV5-5 and TRBJ2-7; perhaps TRBD2 as D (6 bases). V was pared by 3 bases and J by 4 bases, with 14 bases between. CDR1 is SGHKS and CDR2 is YYEKEE in the germline V gene (reference sequence). The CDR3 totals 14 residues. The CDR3 DNA is TGTGCCAGCAGCTCAACGGGACTCCCATACGAGCAGTACTTC. It is translated as CASSSTGLPYEQYF.

The J gene is TRBJ1-5, the V gene TRBV28; D is unclear. The germline V gene has CDR1 MDHEN and CDR2 SYDVKM. V was trimmed by 10 bases and J by 0 bases, leaving 22 bases between them. The CDR3 runs 17 residues. The CDR3 loop reads CAIHIGREIYSNQPQHF. In DNA form, the CDR3 reads TGTGCCATCCACATCGGGCGGGAGATCTATAGCAATCAGCCCCAGCATTTT.

The rearrangement uses TRBV6-5 and TRBJ2-7; D possibly uses TRBD1 or TRBD2 (5 bases each). CDR1 MNHEY and CDR2 SVGAGI come from the germline V gene. V lost 6 bases and J lost 6, with 12 bases in between. This CDR3 has 12 amino acids. The CDR3 region is CASRDGAGEQYF. The DNA of the CDR3 is TGTGCCAGCAGGGACGGGGCTGGCGAGCAGTACTTC.

The CDR3, as DNA: TGTGCCAGCAGGGGACAGGGGGGAGTCGTTAATGAAAAACTGTTTTTT. It is translated as CASRGQGGVVNEKLFF. The chain employs TRBV6-6 and TRBJ1-4; 11 positions agree with TRBD1. The CDR3 is made up of 16 amino acids. From germline, CDR1 is MNHNY and CDR2 SVGAGI (reference sequence). V lost 6 bases, J lost 4 bases, and 7 bases stayed unmatched.

The V call is TRBV7-3, the J call TRBJ1-1; TRBD1 might be the D (5 bases). The CDR3 extends over 13 amino acids. The V gene's germline CDR1 is SGHTA and CDR2 FQGTGA. V lost 1 base to trimming and J lost 4 bases, with 7 bases between them. The CDR3 sequence is CASSLKGTTEAFF. The CDR3, as DNA: TGTGCCAGCAGCTTAAAGGGGACCACTGAAGCTTTCTTT.